The 26 T cell receptor beta chains below come from one sample, sequenced in a study of blood T cells in healthy people across ages. A J-beta primer mix and a sample-barcoded 5' primer were used in a second PCR of about 7 to 11 cycles. TCRdb used MiXCR to reprocess the 5' RACE reads, holding one entry per CDR3 protein. The sample holds over 1,200,000 distinct CDR3 sequences; roughly 60% are singletons and the top ten take under 8.5%. Sequenced sample: blood. The receptors shown here come from a man aged 18 to 30 in good health.

The chain is built from TRBV28 and TRBJ2-5; D might be TRBD1 (5 bases). The J call is doubtful: the DNA matches TRBJ2-7 better. CDR1 is MDHEN and CDR2 is SYDVKM in the germline V gene. The CDR3 covers 14 residues. CDR3 coding DNA: TGTGCCAGCAGTTTAGGCCAGGGTTCAAGCGAGCAGTACTTC. It is translated as CASSLGQGSSEQYF.

At least ten counts were recorded for this clonotype. The chain joins TRBV28 to TRBJ2-5; D gene uncertain. Germline V CDR1 and CDR2: MDHEN, SYDVKM. V was clipped by 2 bases and J by 2 bases, with 9 bases between them. The CDR3 has 14 residues. The CDR3 coding sequence is TGTGCCAGCAGTTTAGAAGGACCACAAGAGACCCAGTACTTC. It codes for CASSLEGPQETQYF. The whole variable domain, filled in from reference TRBV28 and TRBJ2-5, reads DVKVTQSSRYLVKRTGEKVFLECVQDMDHENMFWYRQDPGLGLRLIYFSYDVKMKEKGDIPEGYSVSREKKERFSLILESASTNQTSMYLCASSLEGPQETQYFGPGTRLLVL.

This clonotype occurred many times. The V and J genes are TRBV10-3 and TRBJ2-1; D is unresolved. The CDR3 loop spans 12 amino acids. The germline gives CDR1 ENHRY, CDR2 SYGVKD. The V end lost 4 bases, the J end lost 5 bases, and 6 bases lay between the germline ends. CDR3 sequence: CAISVNNNEQFF. The CDR3 coding sequence is TGTGCCATCAGTGTTAACAACAATGAGCAGTTCTTC.

The rearrangement joins TRBV28 to TRBJ2-3; TRBD2 aligns across 7 bases. Germline V gene sequence: CDR1 MDHEN, CDR2 SYDVKM. The CDR3 is 16 amino acids. The ends lost 8 bases at V and 1 base at J; junction bases unmatched: 12. CDR3 sequence reads: CASLPSGGGGTDTQYF. The CDR3 DNA reads TGTGCCAGCCTACCCTCGGGCGGGGGTGGCACAGATACGCAGTATTTT.

This clonotype showed up just once. The chain links TRBV6-5 to TRBJ2-1; possible D gene TRBD1, 5 bases. Trimming cost V 5 bases and J 7 bases, with 12 bases left between them. The length of the CDR3 is 13 residues. Germline-derived CDR1 and CDR2 are MNHEY and SVGAGI. The CDR3 protein is CASSDMGRNEQFF. DNA for the CDR3: TGTGCCAGCAGTGATATGGGGCGAAATGAGCAGTTCTTC.

The chain carries TRBV28 and TRBJ1-2, with 8 bases identical to TRBD1. Germline assignment: CDR1 MDHEN and CDR2 SYDVKM. J lost 4 bases, V lost 6 bases, and 10 bases had no gene match. The CDR3 is made up of 15 amino acids. The CDR3 loop reads CASSPAGQVIYGYTF. The CDR3 region has the DNA TGTGCCAGCAGCCCCGCGGGACAGGTGATCTATGGCTACACCTTC.

The V gene is TRBV29-1, the J gene TRBJ2-1; 9 positions match TRBD2. V lost 5 bases, J lost 8 bases, and 7 bases stayed unmatched. CDR3 length: 13 amino acids. Germline V gives CDR1 SQVTM, CDR2 ANQGSEA. CDR3 region: CSVRGLATDEQFF. CDR3 nucleotides: TGCAGCGTTAGAGGACTAGCGACCGATGAGCAGTTCTTC.

J is TRBJ1-1 and V is TRBV6-5; TRBD1 matches at 7 bases. The V gene end was trimmed by 6 bases and the J gene end by 1 base; junction bases not matched to a gene: 5. The CDR3 covers 14 residues. From germline, CDR1 is MNHEY and CDR2 SVGAGI. The CDR3 DNA reads TGTGCCAGCAGACCCCGGGACAGGAACACTGAAGCTTTCTTT. This codes for CASRPRDRNTEAFF.

CDR3 amino acids: CASSQLVGGYEQYF. CDR3 coding DNA: TGTGCCAGCAGCCAGTTAGTGGGCGGCTACGAGCAGTACTTC. This rearrangement joins TRBV3-1 to TRBJ2-7; no definite D call. Trimming stripped 3 bases from V and 3 bases from J, with 12 bases between. The CDR3 contains 14 residues. Germline CDR1 is LGHDT and CDR2 is YNNKEL (reference sequence).

This clonotype was observed a handful of times. The CDR3 DNA sequence: TGTGCCAGCAGCTTAGTGAGTGGGGCTGAAGAGACCCAGTACTTC. This encodes CASSLVSGAEETQYF. This chain uses TRBV7-2 with TRBJ2-5, with D tentatively TRBD1 (5 bases). Germline V CDR1 and CDR2: SGHTA, FQGNSA. V gave up 1 base and J gave up 3 bases, with 12 bases separating them. The CDR3 has 15 residues.

The chain has TRBV4-1 and TRBJ1-2; D unresolved. Per the germline V gene, CDR1 is MGHRA and CDR2 is YSYEKL. The V and J ends lost 1 base and 8 bases respectively, with 17 bases between them. CDR3 length equals 15 residues. CDR3 residues: CASSQGFGEEWGYTF. The CDR3 DNA follows: TGCGCCAGCAGCCAAGGTTTCGGAGAGGAGTGGGGCTACACCTTC.

The V gene is TRBV7-8, the J gene TRBJ1-1, with 7 nucleotides matching TRBD1. The CDR3 has 16 amino acids. In germline, CDR1 is SGHVS, CDR2 FQNEAQ. V trimming: 0 bases; J trimming: 5 bases; junction bases outside the gene matches: 9. CDR3 coding DNA: TGTGCCAGCAGCTTAGCCGGCCGGGACAGCCCGACTGAAGCTTTCTTT. This translates into CASSLAGRDSPTEAFF.

The sample holds a few counts of this clonotype. The chain has TRBV6-2 or TRBV6-3 and TRBJ1-5; 10 nucleotides agree with TRBD1. Germline V gene data show CDR1 as MNHEY and CDR2 as SVGEGT. CDR3 size: 16 residues. J lost 6 bases, V lost 3 bases, and 8 bases had no gene match. CDR3 residues: CASSYWRTGGSQPQHF. CDR3 in DNA: TGTGCCAGCAGTTATTGGCGGACAGGGGGAAGTCAGCCCCAGCATTTT.

The chain is built from TRBV12-3 or TRBV12-4 and TRBJ2-4; 7 bases line up with TRBD2. The V and J ends lost 3 bases and 7 bases, in that order; junction bases with no gene match: 6. This CDR3 region has 14 residues. As DNA, the CDR3 is TGTGCCAGCAGTTTGGCGGGAGCGAGGAACATTCAGTACTTC. Translated, it gives CASSLAGARNIQYF.

V and J are TRBV2 and TRBJ2-5; tentative D call: TRBD1 (6 bases). The J call may be incorrect, as the DNA end agrees better with TRBJ2-7. The germline CDR1 and CDR2 sequences are SNHLY and FYNNEI. The CDR3 is 13 amino acids. The CDR3 spells CASSEHRAYEQYF. The DNA for the CDR3 is TGTGCCAGCAGTGAGCACAGGGCCTACGAGCAGTACTTC.

This clonotype was seen more than once but under ten times. The CDR3 DNA reads TGTGCCAGCAGCTTAGTGGCAGGACGGGACTATGGCTACACCTTC. As protein: CASSLVAGRDYGYTF. The V gene is TRBV7-9, the J gene TRBJ1-2; no definite D call. CDR1 is SEHNR, CDR2 FQNEAQ, per germline (reference sequence). The CDR3 sequence is 15 residues long. Trimming removed 1 base at V and 3 bases at J, with 12 bases between.

This clonotype was counted a few times. This chain uses TRBV29-1 with TRBJ2-7, with a weak D call TRBD2 (6 bases). V dropped 3 bases and J dropped 3 bases, with 15 bases sitting between them. Per the germline V gene, CDR1 is SQVTM and CDR2 is ANQGSEA. The CDR3 contains 14 residues. The CDR3 DNA reads as TGCAGCGTTGAGGTGCGGGGTGGGAACTACGAGCAGTACTTC. Its translation is CSVEVRGGNYEQYF.

This sequence joins TRBV4-2 and TRBJ2-3, with 9 bases matching TRBD2. This CDR3 is 16 amino acids long. V shed 2 bases, J shed 5 bases, and the junction held 8 bases outside the gene matches. Germline CDR1 is LGHNA and CDR2 is YNFKEQ. This CDR3 is CASSQRQGLARDTQYF. The CDR3 nucleotides read TGTGCCAGCAGCCAAAGGCAAGGACTAGCGAGAGATACGCAGTATTTT.

This clonotype was seen more than once but under ten times. J is TRBJ1-4 and V is TRBV4-2, with D hard to call. Germline V gene lookup returns CDR1 LGHNA and CDR2 YNFKEQ. V lost 5 bases and J lost 4, with 11 bases in between. This CDR3 is 14 amino acids long. CDR3 bases: TGTGCCAGCAGCGGTGGCAGCAATAATGAAAAACTGTTTTTT. Translated: CASSGGSNNEKLFF.

This clonotype was picked up one time. The rearrangement uses TRBV4-1 and TRBJ2-7, with D possibly TRBD1 on 7 matching bases. With 0 bases removed from V and 3 bases from J, the gap between germline ends came to 12 bases. The CDR3 contains 15 residues. Germline V gene lookup returns CDR1 MGHRA and CDR2 YSYEKL. The DNA of the CDR3 is TGCGCCAGCAGCCAAGAGGCGGGACAGAACTACGAGCAGTACTTC. Translating gives CASSQEAGQNYEQYF.

This clonotype was recorded only once. V is TRBV20-1 and J is TRBJ1-2; possible D gene TRBD1, 6 bases. Trimming took off 5 bases at V and 8 bases at J, with 15 bases between the two ends. This CDR3 is built from 12 residues. The germline CDR1 and CDR2 sequences are DFQATT and SNEGSKA (reference sequence). The CDR3 reads CSAFGPGAGYTF. The CDR3 coding sequence is TGCAGTGCTTTCGGGCCGGGGGCCGGCTACACCTTC.

A single count supports this clonotype. This chain joins TRBV15 and TRBJ2-7, with TRBD2 matching 8 bases. This CDR3 contains 15 residues. The trim removed 0 bases at V and 5 bases at J, leaving 6 bases unmatched. Germline V gene lookup returns CDR1 LNHNV and CDR2 YYDKDF (reference sequence). As DNA, the CDR3 is TGTGCCACCAGCAGAGATCGGGAGGGCCCCCACGAGCAGTACTTC. This gives the protein CATSRDREGPHEQYF.

The rearrangement uses TRBV4-1 and TRBJ1-5, with D tentatively TRBD1 (5 bases). Germline CDR1 and CDR2: MGHRA and YSYEKL. This CDR3 has 18 residues. Trimming removed 0 bases at V and 0 bases at J, with 15 bases between. CDR3 coding DNA: TGCGCCAGCAGCCAAGATTTGGAGCAGGGCTTTAGCAATCAGCCCCAGCATTTT. Its protein product is CASSQDLEQGFSNQPQHF.

There are a few counts of this clonotype. The CDR3 bases are TGTGCCAGCAGCTTACGGGCAGGGACCTACGAGCAGTACTTC. Its translation: CASSLRAGTYEQYF. The chain carries TRBV7-2 and TRBJ2-7; perhaps TRBD1 as D (5 bases). V lost 2 bases and J lost 2, with 10 bases in between. CDR3 length equals 14 residues. CDR1 SGHTA and CDR2 FQGNSA come from the germline V gene. Looking up the rest from reference TRBV7-2 and TRBJ2-7 gives the full variable domain: GAGVSQSPSNKVTEKGKDVELRCDPISGHTALYWYRQSLGQGLEFLIYFQGNSAPDKSGLPSDRFSAERTGGSVSTLTIQRTQQEDSAVYLCASSLRAGTYEQYFGPGTRLTVT.

The chain recombines TRBV10-3 with TRBJ2-4; tentatively, D is TRBD2 (6 bases). The germline V gene encodes CDR1 ENHRY and CDR2 SYGVKD. This CDR3 has 18 residues. V lost 10 bases to trimming and J lost 13 bases, with 38 bases between them. The CDR3 coding sequence is TGTGCCACCCTACGCTCTGTAATAATTGGGGGGAGGTACAATGAGCAGTACTTC. It yields the protein CATLRSVIIGGRYNEQYF.

This clonotype has only a few counts. The V gene is TRBV6-2 or TRBV6-3, the J gene TRBJ2-4; no definite D call. The closer fit of TRBJ2-5 to the DNA end suggests the J call may be wrong. Germline CDR1 and CDR2: MNHEY and SVGEGT. The CDR3 has 12 residues. CDR3 residues: CASSYPRRTQYF. For the CDR3, the DNA is TGTGCCAGCAGTTACCCCAGGCGGACCCAGTACTTC.